These 4 T cell receptor beta chains came from one sample sequenced in a study of blood T cell repertoires in COVID-19. Clones were read by immunoSEQ multiplex PCR, and TCRdb kept only the in-frame ones, dropping some. The sample shows about 230,000 clones, just under 90% of them seen only once. Specimen: peripheral blood. These receptors were obtained from a man younger than 45 with COVID-19, enrolled during active disease.

The chain is built from TRBV21-1 and TRBJ2-1; TRBD2 is taken as the D call from the table, unchecked against the DNA. TRBV21-1 is reported as a pseudogene. The CDR3 sequence is 18 residues long. CDR3 amino acids: CASSKYPGLAGVYNEQFF. The CDR3 coding sequence is TGTGCCAGCAGCAAATATCCGGGACTAGCGGGGGTCTACAATGAGCAGTTCTTC.

This rearrangement joins TRBV28 to TRBJ2-1; TRBD1 is a possible D gene (6 bases). The germline V gene encodes CDR1 MDHEN and CDR2 SYDVKM. The CDR3 sequence is 15 residues long. V was trimmed by 7 bases and J by 0 bases, leaving 13 bases between them. The CDR3, as DNA: TGTGCCAGCACCCGGGACACTAGCTCCTACAATGAGCAGTTCTTC. Translated, it gives CASTRDTSSYNEQFF.

The chain has TRBV7-2 and TRBJ1-6, with 7 positions matching TRBD1. Germline V CDR1 and CDR2: SGHTA, FQGNSA. V lost 5 bases to trimming and J lost 0 bases; unmatched junction nucleotides: 7. This CDR3 region has 17 residues. Here the CDR3 DNA reads TGTGCCAGCAGCCCTCAGGGGGGCAGCTCCTATAATTCACCCCTCCACTTT. Translation: CASSPQGGSSYNSPLHF.

There are a few counts of this clone. V and J are TRBV28 and TRBJ2-2; 7 bases map to TRBD1. This CDR3 contains 14 residues. The germline V gene has CDR1 MDHEN and CDR2 SYDVKM. Trimming took 5 bases from V and 7 from J; bases not matched to a gene: 7. CDR3 in amino acids: CASSQTGVGGELFF. As DNA, the CDR3 is TGTGCCAGCAGTCAAACAGGGGTCGGCGGGGAGCTGTTTTTT.